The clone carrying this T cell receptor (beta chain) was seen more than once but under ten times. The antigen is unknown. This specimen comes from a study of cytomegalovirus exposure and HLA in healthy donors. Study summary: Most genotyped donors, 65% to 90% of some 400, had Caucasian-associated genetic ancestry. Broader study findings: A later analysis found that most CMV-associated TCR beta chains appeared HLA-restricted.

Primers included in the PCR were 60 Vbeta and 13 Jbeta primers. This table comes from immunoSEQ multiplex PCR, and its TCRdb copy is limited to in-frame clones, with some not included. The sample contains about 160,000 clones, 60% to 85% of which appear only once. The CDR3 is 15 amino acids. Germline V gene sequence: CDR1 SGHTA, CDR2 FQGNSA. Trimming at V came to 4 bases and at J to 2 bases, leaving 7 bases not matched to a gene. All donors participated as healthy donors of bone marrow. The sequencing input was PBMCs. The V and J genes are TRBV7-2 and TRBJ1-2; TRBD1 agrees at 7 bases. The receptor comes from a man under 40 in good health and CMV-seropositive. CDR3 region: CASSSPDRANYGYTF. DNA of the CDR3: TGTGCCAGCAGCTCCCCCGACAGGGCCAACTATGGCTACACCTTC.